Shown below are 19 T cell receptor beta chains from a single sample sequenced in a study of control samples from healthy donors and cancer patients. Only in-frame clones appear in the TCRdb table, and some are missing; sequencing was by immunoSEQ multiplex PCR. The table includes some 140,000 clones, 94% detected once. The sequenced sample was blood. The source of these receptors is a man in his forties in good health.

The chain links TRBV5-6 to TRBJ1-2; 8 bases agree with TRBD1. V lost 0 bases to trimming and J lost 6 bases; unmatched junction nucleotides: 4. This CDR3 spans 14 amino acids. Germline assignment: CDR1 SGHDT and CDR2 YYEEEE. CDR3 sequence: CASSLVEQGDGYTF. CDR3 sequence (DNA): TGTGCCAGCAGCTTGGTAGAACAGGGGGATGGCTACACCTTC. The full variable domain, completed using reference TRBV5-6 and TRBJ1-2, is DAGVTQSPTHLIKTRGQQVTLRCSPKSGHDTVSWYQQALGQGPQFIFQYYEEEERQRGNFPDRFSGHQFPNYSSELNVNALLLGDSALYLCASSLVEQGDGYTFGSGTRLTVV.

Regarding this clone: The same CDR3 also results from other DNA sequences found in this sample. The chain has TRBV19 and TRBJ2-3, with D possibly TRBD2 on 6 matching bases. This CDR3 comprises 15 residues. V was trimmed by 3 bases and J by 0 bases, leaving 10 bases between them. Germline-derived CDR1 and CDR2 are LNHDA and SQIVND (reference sequence). The CDR3 nucleotides read TGTGCCAGTAGTATCGAGGGGACTAGCACAGATACGCAGTATTTT. Protein: CASSIEGTSTDTQYF.

V is TRBV4-1 and J is TRBJ1-2, with TRBD1 as a possible D gene (6 bases). This CDR3 contains 16 residues. Per germline, CDR1 MGHRA and CDR2 YSYEKL. Between the trimmed V and J ends, which lost 6 bases and 4 bases, there was a span of 21 bases. In nucleotides, the CDR3 is TGCGCCAGCAGGGGCTTGGATAACAGGGACCTCTATGGCTACACCTTC. It specifies CASRGLDNRDLYGYTF.

The genes are TRBV7-9 and TRBJ1-2; the match to TRBD1 covers 7 bases. V lost 1 base and J lost 6; bases outside the gene matches: 8. Germline CDR1 and CDR2: SEHNR and FQNEAQ (reference sequence). The CDR3 totals 15 residues. The chain's CDR3 is CASSLGVGQAHGYTF. The CDR3 DNA reads as TGTGCCAGCAGCTTAGGGGTAGGACAGGCTCATGGCTACACCTTC.

In nucleotides, the CDR3 is TGTGCCAGCAGGGCGTCGGGGGCGGACTATGGCTACACCTTC. Its protein product is CASRASGADYGYTF. This rearrangement joins TRBV6-5 to TRBJ1-2; the D gene is possibly TRBD1 (6 bases). Deletions cut 6 bases from V and 3 bases from J, with 14 bases between. This CDR3 is built from 14 residues. Germline assignment: CDR1 MNHEY and CDR2 SVGAGI.

The V and J genes are TRBV7-9 and TRBJ2-5; a weak D match, TRBD2 (6 bases). The germline gives CDR1 SEHNR, CDR2 FQNEAQ (reference sequence). Between the trimmed V and J ends, which lost 5 bases and 1 base, there was a span of 14 bases. This CDR3 is built from 15 residues. CDR3 bases: TGTGCCAGCAGCCGAAGCGGGTCCAGCCAAGAGACCCAGTACTTC. Residues: CASSRSGSSQETQYF.

This chain connects TRBV3-1 (or the pseudogene TRBV3-2) to TRBJ2-1, with D unclear. The CDR3 contains 12 residues. Germline V CDR1 and CDR2: LGHDT, YNNKEL (reference sequence). V was clipped by 3 bases and J by 7 bases, with 7 bases between them. The CDR3 nucleotides are TGTGCCAGCAGCCAGACTCGGAATGAGCAGTTCTTC. This translates into CASSQTRNEQFF.

V gene TRBV18 combines with J gene TRBJ1-2; D ambiguous. V dropped 6 bases and J dropped 4 bases, with 18 bases sitting between them. The CDR3 contains 15 residues. Germline loops: CDR1 KGHSH, CDR2 LQKENI. CDR3 amino acids: CASSLPRGVGYGYTF. The DNA for the CDR3 is TGTGCCAGCTCTCTCCCCCGAGGTGTCGGCTATGGCTACACCTTC.

The rearrangement joins TRBV9 to TRBJ2-1; D perhaps matches TRBD2 (6 bases). This CDR3 comprises 15 residues. Trimming took 5 bases from V and 4 from J, leaving 16 bases between them. Germline-derived CDR1 and CDR2 are SGDLS and YYNGEE. CDR3 DNA sequence: TGTGCCAGCAGTGCCACGGGCGGGGCATACAATGAGCAGTTCTTC. The encoded protein is CASSATGGAYNEQFF.

The genes are TRBV28 and TRBJ2-2, with D possibly being TRBD2 (6 bases). There are 14 residues in the CDR3. V was cut by 3 bases and J by 3 bases, with 8 bases left in between. CDR1 and CDR2 (germline): MDHEN, SYDVKM. The DNA for the CDR3 is TGTGCCAGCAGTTTTAGCGGTGACACCGGGGAGCTGTTTTTT. Its translation is CASSFSGDTGELFF.

The chain couples TRBV9 to TRBJ2-1, with 9 positions matching TRBD2. Germline CDR1 and CDR2: SGDLS and YYNGEE. V dropped 3 bases and J dropped 5; count of bases not matched to a gene: 3. This CDR3 contains 14 residues. Here the CDR3 DNA reads TGTGCCAGCAGCGCTAGCGGGGACCACAATGAGCAGTTCTTC. Translation gives CASSASGDHNEQFF. Full variable domain (missing parts from reference TRBV9 and TRBJ2-1): DSGVTQTPKHLITATGQRVTLRCSPRSGDLSVYWYQQSLDQGLQFLIQYYNGEERAKGNILERFSAQQFPDLHSELNLSSLELGDSALYFCASSASGDHNEQFFGPGTRLTVL.

The chain is built from TRBV7-2 and TRBJ1-5; D not resolved. The CDR3 loop spans 16 amino acids. The germline V gene encodes CDR1 SGHTA and CDR2 FQGNSA. Trimming removed 2 bases at V and 7 bases at J, with 18 bases between. The CDR3, as DNA: TGTGCCAGCAGCTTATCTGCGGGAGGGATTGGGCAGCCCCAGCATTTT. It specifies CASSLSAGGIGQPQHF.

This chain connects TRBV7-2 to TRBJ1-2; possibly TRBD1 for D (6 bases). V was clipped by 1 base and J by 6 bases, with 15 bases between them. The CDR3 sequence is 15 residues long. Per germline, CDR1 SGHTA and CDR2 FQGNSA. The CDR3 coding sequence is TGTGCCAGCAGCTTAGACGGGGGGCGGCTTGATGGCTACACCTTC. This sequence encodes CASSLDGGRLDGYTF. Full variable domain (remainder filled in from reference TRBV7-2 and TRBJ1-2): GAGVSQSPSNKVTEKGKDVELRCDPISGHTALYWYRQSLGQGLEFLIYFQGNSAPDKSGLPSDRFSAERTGGSVSTLTIQRTQQEDSAVYLCASSLDGGRLDGYTFGSGTRLTVV.

This clone was counted a single time. The rearrangement joins TRBV6-5 to TRBJ2-3, with D perhaps matching TRBD1 or TRBD2 (7 bases each). CDR3 size: 13 residues. CDR1 is MNHEY, CDR2 SVGAGI, per germline. The V and J ends lost 6 bases and 4 bases respectively, with 11 bases between them. DNA for the CDR3: TGTGCCAGCAGCTCAGGGGGGGCAGATACGCAGTATTTT. Translated, it gives CASSSGGADTQYF.

The chain combines TRBV30 with TRBJ1-1, with a tentative D call TRBD1 (5 bases). The CDR3 is 14 amino acids. V lost 4 bases and J 4 bases, leaving 16 bases between the germline ends. Germline CDR1 and CDR2: GTSNPN and SVGIG (reference sequence). For the CDR3, the DNA is TGTGCCTGGATGTTCGGGGGACGGGGCACTGAAGCTTTCTTT. This translates into CAWMFGGRGTEAFF.

The rearrangement links TRBV12-3 or TRBV12-4 to TRBJ1-2; D is unresolved. Trimming left V 5 bases short and J 6 bases short, with 13 bases between. This CDR3 contains 13 residues. The CDR3 DNA reads TGTGCCAGCAGTCCGGGAGGCCCGGATGGCTACACCTTC. Translation gives CASSPGGPDGYTF.

This clone was seen only once. The CDR3 DNA is TGTGCCAGCAGCCAAGGCCTCCTATCGAACACCGGGGAGCTGTTTTTT. Its translation is CASSQGLLSNTGELFF. The rearrangement uses TRBV9 and TRBJ2-2; D unclear. Germline CDR1 is SGDLS and CDR2 is YYNGEE. The V end lost 4 bases, the J end lost 0 bases, and 13 bases lay between the germline ends. The CDR3 length is 16 residues. The entire variable domain, with the rest obtained from reference TRBV9 and TRBJ2-2, is as follows: DSGVTQTPKHLITATGQRVTLRCSPRSGDLSVYWYQQSLDQGLQFLIQYYNGEERAKGNILERFSAQQFPDLHSELNLSSLELGDSALYFCASSQGLLSNTGELFFGEGSRLTVL.

The chain is built from TRBV4-3 and TRBJ1-2; 9 bases map to TRBD1. With V trimmed by 4 bases and J by 8 bases, 11 bases remained unmatched. This CDR3 region has 15 residues. Germline CDR1 reads LGHNA; CDR2 reads YSLEER. The CDR3 region is CASSPDRTGVRGYTF. The CDR3 bases are TGCGCCAGCAGCCCAGATAGGACAGGGGTGAGAGGCTACACCTTC.

The chain carries TRBV24-1 and TRBJ2-1; 10 bases match TRBD1. Germline CDR1 and CDR2: KGHDR and SFDVKD. V trimming: 5 bases; J trimming: 6 bases; junction bases outside the gene matches: 9. CDR3 length: 16 amino acids. DNA of the CDR3: TGTGCCACCAGTGCCGAATCCGGGACAGGGGTCAATGAGCAGTTCTTC. It translates to CATSAESGTGVNEQFF.